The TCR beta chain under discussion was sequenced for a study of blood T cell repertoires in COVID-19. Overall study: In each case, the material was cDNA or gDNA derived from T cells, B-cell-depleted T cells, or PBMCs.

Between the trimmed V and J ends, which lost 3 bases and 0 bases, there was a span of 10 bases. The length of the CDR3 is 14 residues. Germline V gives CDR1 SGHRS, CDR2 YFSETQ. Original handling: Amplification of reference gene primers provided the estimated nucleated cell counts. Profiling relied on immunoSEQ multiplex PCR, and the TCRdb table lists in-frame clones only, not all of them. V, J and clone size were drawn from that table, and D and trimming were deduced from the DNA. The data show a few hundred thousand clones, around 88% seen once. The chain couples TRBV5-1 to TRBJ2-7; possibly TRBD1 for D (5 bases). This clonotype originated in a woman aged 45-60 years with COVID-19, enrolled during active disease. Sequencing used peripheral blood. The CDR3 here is CASSSWTPSYEQYF. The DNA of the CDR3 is TGCGCCAGCAGCTCCTGGACACCCTCCTACGAGCAGTACTTC.